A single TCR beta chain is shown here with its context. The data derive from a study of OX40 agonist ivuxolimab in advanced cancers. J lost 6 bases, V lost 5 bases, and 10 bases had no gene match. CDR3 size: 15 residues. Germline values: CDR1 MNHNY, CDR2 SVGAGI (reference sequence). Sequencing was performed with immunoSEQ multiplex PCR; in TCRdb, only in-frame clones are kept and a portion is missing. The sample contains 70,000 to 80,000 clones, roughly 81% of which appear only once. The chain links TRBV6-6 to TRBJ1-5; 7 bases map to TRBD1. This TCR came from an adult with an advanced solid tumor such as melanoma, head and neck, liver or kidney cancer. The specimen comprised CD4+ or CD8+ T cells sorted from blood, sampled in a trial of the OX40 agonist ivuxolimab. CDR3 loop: CASSMTGYKGQPQHF. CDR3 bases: TGTGCCAGCAGTATGACAGGGTATAAGGGTCAGCCCCAGCATTTT.